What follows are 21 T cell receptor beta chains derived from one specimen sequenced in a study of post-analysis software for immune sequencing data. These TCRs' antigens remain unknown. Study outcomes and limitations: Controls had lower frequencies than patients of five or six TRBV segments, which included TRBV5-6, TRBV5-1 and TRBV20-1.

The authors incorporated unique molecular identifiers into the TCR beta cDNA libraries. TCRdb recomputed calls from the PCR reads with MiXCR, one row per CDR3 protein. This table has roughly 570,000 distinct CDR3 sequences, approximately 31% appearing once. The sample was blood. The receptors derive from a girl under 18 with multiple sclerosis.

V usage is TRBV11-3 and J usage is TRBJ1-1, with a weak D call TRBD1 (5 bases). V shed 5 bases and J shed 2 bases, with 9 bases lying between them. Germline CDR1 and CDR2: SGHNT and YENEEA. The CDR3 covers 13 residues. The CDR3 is CASSKTANTEAFF. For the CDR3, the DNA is TGTGCCAGCAGCAAGACAGCCAACACTGAAGCTTTCTTT.

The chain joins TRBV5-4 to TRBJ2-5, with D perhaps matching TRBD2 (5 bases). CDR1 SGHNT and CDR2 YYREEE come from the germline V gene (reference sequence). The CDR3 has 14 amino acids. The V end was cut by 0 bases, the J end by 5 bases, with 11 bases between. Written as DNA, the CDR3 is TGTGCCAGCAGCTTGGTTGGTAGCGTCGAGACCCAGTACTTC. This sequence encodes CASSLVGSVETQYF.

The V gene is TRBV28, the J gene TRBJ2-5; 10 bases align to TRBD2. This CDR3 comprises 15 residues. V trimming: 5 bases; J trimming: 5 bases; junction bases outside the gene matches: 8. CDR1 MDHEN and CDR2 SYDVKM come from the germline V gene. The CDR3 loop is CASSRRLAGGETQYF. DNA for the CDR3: TGTGCCAGCAGTAGAAGACTAGCGGGTGGGGAGACCCAGTACTTC.

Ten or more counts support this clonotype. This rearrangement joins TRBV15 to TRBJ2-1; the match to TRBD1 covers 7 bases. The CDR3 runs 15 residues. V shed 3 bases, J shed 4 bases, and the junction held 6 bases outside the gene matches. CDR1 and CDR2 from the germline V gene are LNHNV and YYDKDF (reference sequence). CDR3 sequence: CATSSWGQRYNEQFF. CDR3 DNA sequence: TGTGCCACCAGCAGTTGGGGACAGCGTTACAATGAGCAGTTCTTC.

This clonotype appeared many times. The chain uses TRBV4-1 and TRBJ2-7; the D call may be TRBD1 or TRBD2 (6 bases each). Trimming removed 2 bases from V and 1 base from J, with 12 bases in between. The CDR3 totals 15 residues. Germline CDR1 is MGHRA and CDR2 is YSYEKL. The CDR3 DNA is TGCGCCAGCAGCCAACTCGAGGGGGGATCCTACGAGCAGTACTTC. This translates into CASSQLEGGSYEQYF.

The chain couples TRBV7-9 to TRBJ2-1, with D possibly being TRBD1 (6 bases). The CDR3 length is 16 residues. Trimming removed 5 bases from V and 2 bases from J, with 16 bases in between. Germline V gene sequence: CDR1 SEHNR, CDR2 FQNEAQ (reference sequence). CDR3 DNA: TGTGCCAGCAGCCAACAATACAGGGACCCCTACAATGAGCAGTTCTTC. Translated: CASSQQYRDPYNEQFF.

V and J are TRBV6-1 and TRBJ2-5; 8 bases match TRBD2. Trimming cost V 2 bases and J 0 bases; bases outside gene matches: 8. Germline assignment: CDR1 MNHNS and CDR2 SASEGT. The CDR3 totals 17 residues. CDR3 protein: CASSEIGASGYQETQYF. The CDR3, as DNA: TGTGCCAGCAGTGAAATCGGGGCTAGCGGGTACCAAGAGACCCAGTACTTC.

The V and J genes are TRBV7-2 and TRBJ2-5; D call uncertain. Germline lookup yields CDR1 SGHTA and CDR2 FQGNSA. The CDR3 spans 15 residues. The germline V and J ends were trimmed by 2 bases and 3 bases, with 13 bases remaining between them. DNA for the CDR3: TGTGCCAGCAGCTTACAGCCCGAACTAAAAGAGACCCAGTACTTC. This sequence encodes CASSLQPELKETQYF.

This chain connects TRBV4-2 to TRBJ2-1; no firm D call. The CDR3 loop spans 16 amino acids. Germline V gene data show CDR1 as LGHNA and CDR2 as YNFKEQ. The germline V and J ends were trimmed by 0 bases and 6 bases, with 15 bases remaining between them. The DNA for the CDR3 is TGTGCCAGCAGCCAAGAACGCCACGGGCGCACCAATGAGCAGTTCTTC. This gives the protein CASSQERHGRTNEQFF.

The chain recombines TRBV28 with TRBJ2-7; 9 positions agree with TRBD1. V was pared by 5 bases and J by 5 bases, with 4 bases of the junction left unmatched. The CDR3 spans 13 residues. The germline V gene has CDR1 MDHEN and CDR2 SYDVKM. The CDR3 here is CASSQTGGDEQYF. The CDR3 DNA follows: TGTGCCAGCAGTCAGACAGGGGGGGACGAGCAGTACTTC.

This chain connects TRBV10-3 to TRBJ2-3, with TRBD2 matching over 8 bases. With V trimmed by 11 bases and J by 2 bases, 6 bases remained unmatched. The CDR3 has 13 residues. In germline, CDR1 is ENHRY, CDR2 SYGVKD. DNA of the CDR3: TGTGCCGGTTCCGGGGGGGTCACAGATACGCAGTATTTT. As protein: CAGSGGVTDTQYF.

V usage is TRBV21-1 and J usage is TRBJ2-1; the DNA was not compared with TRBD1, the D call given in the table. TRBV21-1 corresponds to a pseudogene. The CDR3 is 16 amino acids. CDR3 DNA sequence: TGTGCCAGCAGCAAAGACGGGGGGCAAAGTGGCAATGAGCAGTTCTTC. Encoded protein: CASSKDGGQSGNEQFF.

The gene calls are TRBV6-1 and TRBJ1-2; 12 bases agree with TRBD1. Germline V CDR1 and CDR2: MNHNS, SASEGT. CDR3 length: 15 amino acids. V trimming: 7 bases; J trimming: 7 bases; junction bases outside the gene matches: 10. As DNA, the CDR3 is TGTGCCAGCAAGTCTGCCGGGACAGGGGGCTTTGGCTACACCTTC. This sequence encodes CASKSAGTGGFGYTF.

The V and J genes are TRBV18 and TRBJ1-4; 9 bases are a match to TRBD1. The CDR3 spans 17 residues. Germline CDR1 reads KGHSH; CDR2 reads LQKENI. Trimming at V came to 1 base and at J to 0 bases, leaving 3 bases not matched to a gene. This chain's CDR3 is CASSPRDRGSTNEKLFF. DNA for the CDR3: TGTGCCAGCTCACCACGTGACAGGGGGTCAACTAATGAAAAACTGTTTTTT.

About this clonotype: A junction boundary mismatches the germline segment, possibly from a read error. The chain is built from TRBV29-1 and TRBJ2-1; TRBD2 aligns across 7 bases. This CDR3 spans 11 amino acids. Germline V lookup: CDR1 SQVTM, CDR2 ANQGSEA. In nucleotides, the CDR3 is TGCGGCGTTGCCATTACGGGGGGGCAGTTCTTC. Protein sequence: CGVAITGGQFF.

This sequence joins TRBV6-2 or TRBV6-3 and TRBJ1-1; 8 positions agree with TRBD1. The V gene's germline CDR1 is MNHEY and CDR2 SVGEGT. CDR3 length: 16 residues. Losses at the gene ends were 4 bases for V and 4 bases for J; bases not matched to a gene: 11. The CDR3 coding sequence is TGTGCCAGCAGTTCCAGGGGGCGGGGCGGGGGCACTGAAGCTTTCTTT. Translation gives CASSSRGRGGGTEAFF.

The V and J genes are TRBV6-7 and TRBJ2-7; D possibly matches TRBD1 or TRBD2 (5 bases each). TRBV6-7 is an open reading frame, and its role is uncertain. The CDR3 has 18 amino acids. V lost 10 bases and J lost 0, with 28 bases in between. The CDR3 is CANRMASSGPQGSYEQYF. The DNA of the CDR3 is TGTGCCAACAGAATGGCCTCGTCGGGACCTCAAGGCTCCTACGAGCAGTACTTC.

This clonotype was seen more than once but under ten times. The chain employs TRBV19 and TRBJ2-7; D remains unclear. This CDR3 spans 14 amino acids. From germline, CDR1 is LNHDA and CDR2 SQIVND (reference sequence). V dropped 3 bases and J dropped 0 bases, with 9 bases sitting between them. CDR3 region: CASSITASSYEQYF. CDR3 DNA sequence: TGTGCCAGTAGTATCACCGCCAGCTCCTACGAGCAGTACTTC.

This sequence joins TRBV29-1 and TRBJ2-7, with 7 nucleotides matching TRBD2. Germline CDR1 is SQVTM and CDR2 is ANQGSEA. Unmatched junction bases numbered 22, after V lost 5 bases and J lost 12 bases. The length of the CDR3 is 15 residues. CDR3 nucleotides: TGCAGCGTTACCGGCGGGGGACTTGGCTCGGAGACCCTGTACTTC. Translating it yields CSVTGGGLGSETLYF.

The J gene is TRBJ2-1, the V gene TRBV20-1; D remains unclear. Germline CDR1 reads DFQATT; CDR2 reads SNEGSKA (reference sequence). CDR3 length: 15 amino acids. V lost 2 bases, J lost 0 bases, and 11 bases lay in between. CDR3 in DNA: TGCAGTGCTAGACGGTCCTGGGGCTCCTACAATGAGCAGTTCTTC. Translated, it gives CSARRSWGSYNEQFF.

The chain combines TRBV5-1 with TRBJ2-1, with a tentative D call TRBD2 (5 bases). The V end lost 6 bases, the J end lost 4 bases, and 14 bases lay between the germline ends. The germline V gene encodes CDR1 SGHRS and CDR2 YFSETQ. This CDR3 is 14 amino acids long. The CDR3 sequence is CASTGASGYNEQFF. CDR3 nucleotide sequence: TGCGCCAGCACGGGCGCCAGCGGATACAATGAGCAGTTCTTC. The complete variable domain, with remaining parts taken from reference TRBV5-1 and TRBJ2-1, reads KAGVTQTPRYLIKTRGQQVTLSCSPISGHRSVSWYQQTPGQGLQFLFEYFSETQRNKGNFPGRFSGRQFSNSRSEMNVSTLELGDSALYLCASTGASGYNEQFFGPGTRLTVL.